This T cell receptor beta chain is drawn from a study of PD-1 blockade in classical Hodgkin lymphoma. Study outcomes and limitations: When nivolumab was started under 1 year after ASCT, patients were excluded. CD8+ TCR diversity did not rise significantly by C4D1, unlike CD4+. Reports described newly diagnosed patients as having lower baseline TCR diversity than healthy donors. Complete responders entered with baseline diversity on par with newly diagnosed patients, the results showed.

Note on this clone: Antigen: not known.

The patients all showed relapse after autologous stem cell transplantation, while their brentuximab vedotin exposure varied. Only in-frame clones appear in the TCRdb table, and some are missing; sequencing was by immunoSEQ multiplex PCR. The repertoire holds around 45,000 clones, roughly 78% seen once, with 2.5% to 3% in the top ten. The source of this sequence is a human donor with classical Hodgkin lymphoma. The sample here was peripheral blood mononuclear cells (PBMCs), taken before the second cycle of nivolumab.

The CDR3: CSVKDSINQPQHF. The CDR3 nucleotides read TGCAGCGTGAAGGACAGCATCAATCAGCCCCAGCATTTT. The V gene is TRBV29-1, the J gene TRBJ1-5; the D gene is possibly TRBD1 (6 bases). Trimming took off 6 bases at V and 3 bases at J, with 12 bases between the two ends. CDR1 and CDR2 (germline): SQVTM, ANQGSEA. The CDR3 is made up of 13 amino acids.